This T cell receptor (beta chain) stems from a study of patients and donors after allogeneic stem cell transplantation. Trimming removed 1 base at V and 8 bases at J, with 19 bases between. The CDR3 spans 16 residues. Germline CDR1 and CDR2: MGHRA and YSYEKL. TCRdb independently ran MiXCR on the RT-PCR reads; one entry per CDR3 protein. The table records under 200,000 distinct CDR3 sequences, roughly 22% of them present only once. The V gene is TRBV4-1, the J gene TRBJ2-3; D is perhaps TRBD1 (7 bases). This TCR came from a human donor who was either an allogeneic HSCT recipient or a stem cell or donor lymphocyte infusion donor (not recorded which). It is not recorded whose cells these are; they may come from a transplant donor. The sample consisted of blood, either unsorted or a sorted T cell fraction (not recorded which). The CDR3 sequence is CASSQGQNPQGGTQYF. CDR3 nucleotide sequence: TGCGCCAGCAGCCAAGGACAGAACCCTCAGGGGGGTACGCAGTATTTT.